This T cell receptor beta chain was observed in a study of blood T cell repertoires in COVID-19. The germline V gene has CDR1 KGHSH and CDR2 LQKENI. The CDR3 totals 13 residues. Trimming shortened V by 5 bases and J by 9 bases, and 14 bases separated the two germline ends. TCRdb keeps only in-frame clones here, not all; method: immunoSEQ multiplex PCR. The sample yields around 300,000 clones, about 85% seen once. This chain links TRBV18 with TRBJ2-1, with D possibly being TRBD2 (6 bases). The receptor comes from a man younger than 30 with active or convalescent COVID-19. Sequencing was carried out using peripheral blood. In nucleotides, the CDR3 is TGTGCCAGCTCAACGACTAGGCCCGGTGAGCAGTTCTTC. It is translated as CASSTTRPGEQFF.